This TCR beta chain comes out of a study of OX40 agonist ivuxolimab in advanced cancers. Study-wide context: Three patients, one with hepatocellular carcinoma and two with cutaneous melanoma, achieved partial responses. Study observations and caveats: Normalized expansion of T-cell clones was also low for some nonresponders. Averaging showed that CD8+ T cells had more expanded clones than CD4+ did.

To note about this clone: Its antigen is unknown.

The repertoire was sequenced with immunoSEQ multiplex PCR; TCRdb's copy has only in-frame clones and lacks some. The sample lists roughly 64,000 clones; roughly 82% were seen once. Germline V gene lookup returns CDR1 SGHTA and CDR2 FQGNSA. This CDR3 is 15 amino acids long. V lost 4 bases, J lost 6 bases, and 9 bases stayed unmatched. This TCR was sampled from an adult with an advanced solid tumor such as melanoma, head and neck, liver or kidney cancer. This sample comprised CD4+ or CD8+ T cells sorted from blood, obtained in a trial of the OX40 agonist ivuxolimab. J is TRBJ2-3 and V is TRBV7-2; 8 nucleotides match TRBD1. CDR3 DNA: TGTGCCAGCAGCTCCCGGACAGGGCCAAGGGATACGCAGTATTTT. Translating gives CASSSRTGPRDTQYF.